This T cell receptor (beta chain) was captured by sequencing in a study of shared clonotypes between healthy human individuals. The J segment lost 7 bases and the V segment lost 6 bases, leaving 10 bases of the junction unmatched. This CDR3 region has 14 residues. Germline-derived CDR1 and CDR2 are MNHNS and SASEGT. General study findings and limits: Among donors, clonotype sharing was expected to be affected by sequencing depth. Relative to clonotypes present in all four donors, those not shared had lower generation probabilities.

Concerning this clone itself: The antigen remains unidentified.

Deep level was the assay's run setting. Authors' processing steps: ImmunoSEQ sequences covered only the junction and lacked quality scores; filtering therefore differed. Some clones are missing from TCRdb's copy, which holds only in-frame ones; the method was immunoSEQ multiplex PCR. V and J calls and clone size are those listed in that table; D and trimming were worked out from the DNA. Of a few million clones listed, around 94% are singletons. The material sequenced was naive CD4+ T cells sorted from blood. Subset of the sample: CD45RA+ positively selected. The receptor's source is a man younger than 30 in good health. The chain joins TRBV6-1 to TRBJ2-7, with 9 bases matching TRBD2. Here the CDR3 DNA reads TGTGCCAGCAGAGATCAAGCGGGAGGCCGGGAGCAGTACTTC. This gives the protein CASRDQAGGREQYF.